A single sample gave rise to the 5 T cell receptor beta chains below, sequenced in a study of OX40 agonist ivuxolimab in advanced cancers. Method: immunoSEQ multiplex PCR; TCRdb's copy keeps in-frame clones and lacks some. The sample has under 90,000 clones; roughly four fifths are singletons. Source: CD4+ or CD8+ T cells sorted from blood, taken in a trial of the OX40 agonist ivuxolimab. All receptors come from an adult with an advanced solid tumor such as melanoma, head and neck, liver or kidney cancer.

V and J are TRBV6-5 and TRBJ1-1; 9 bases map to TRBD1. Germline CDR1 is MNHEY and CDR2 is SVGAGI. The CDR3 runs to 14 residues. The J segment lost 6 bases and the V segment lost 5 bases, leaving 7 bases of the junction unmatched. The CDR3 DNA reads TGTGCCAGCAGTACCCAACAGGGGGCCTCTGAAGCTTTCTTT. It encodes CASSTQQGASEAFF.

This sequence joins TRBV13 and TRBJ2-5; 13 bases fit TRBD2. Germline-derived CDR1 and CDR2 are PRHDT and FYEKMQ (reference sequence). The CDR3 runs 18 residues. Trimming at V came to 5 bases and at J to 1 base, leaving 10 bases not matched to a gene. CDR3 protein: CASSRGTSGDPVQETQYF. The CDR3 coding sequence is TGTGCCAGCAGCCGCGGGACTAGCGGGGACCCCGTCCAAGAGACCCAGTACTTC. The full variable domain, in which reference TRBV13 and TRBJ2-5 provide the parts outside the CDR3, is AAGVIQSPRHLIKEKRETATLKCYPIPRHDTVYWYQQGPGQDPQFLISFYEKMQSDKGSIPDRFSAQQFSDYHSELNMSSLELGDSALYFCASSRGTSGDPVQETQYFGPGTRLLVL.

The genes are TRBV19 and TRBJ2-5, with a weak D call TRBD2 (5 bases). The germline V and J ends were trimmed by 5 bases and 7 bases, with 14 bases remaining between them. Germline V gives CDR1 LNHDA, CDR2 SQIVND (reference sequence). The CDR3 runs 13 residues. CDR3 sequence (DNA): TGTGCCAGTAGTCTACAACTAGGCCGGACCCAGTACTTC. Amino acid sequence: CASSLQLGRTQYF.

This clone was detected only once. The CDR3 here is CASSYSPGKVGTEAFF. CDR3 DNA: TGTGCCAGCAGTTACTCGCCTGGGAAGGTTGGGACTGAAGCTTTCTTT. The V call is TRBV6-5, the J call TRBJ1-1; D not certain. Per germline, CDR1 MNHEY and CDR2 SVGAGI. This CDR3 has 16 amino acids. Trimming cost V 0 bases and J 5 bases, with 16 bases left between them.

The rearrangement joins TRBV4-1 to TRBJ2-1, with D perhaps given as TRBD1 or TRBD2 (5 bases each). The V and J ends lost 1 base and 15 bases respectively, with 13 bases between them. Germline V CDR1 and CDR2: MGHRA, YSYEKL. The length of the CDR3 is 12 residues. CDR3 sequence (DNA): TGCGCCAGCAGCCAAGTGCAGGGACGTCGGTTCTTC. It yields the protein CASSQVQGRRFF.